This T cell receptor beta chain appears in the sequencing data of a study of OX40 agonist ivuxolimab in advanced cancers. Study as a whole: Ivuxolimab was delivered to patients intravenously every 2 weeks at doses spanning 0.01 to 10 mg/kg. Patients with hepatocellular carcinoma, melanoma, renal cell or head and neck cancer made up the dose-escalation patients.

From germline, CDR1 is SGDLS and CDR2 YYNGEE. The ends were cut back, 4 bases at V and 5 bases at J, with 19 bases in the middle. This CDR3 comprises 15 residues. Enrollment shut out patients with autoimmune disease history or systemic immunosuppression. Repertoires were generated with immunoSEQ multiplex PCR, while TCRdb's copy carries only in-frame clones and drops some. The sample comprises around 40,000 clones, 75% to 90% of which are singletons, and 4% to 6% rests with the top ten. This chain links TRBV9 with TRBJ2-7, with no clear D. The sample here was CD4+ or CD8+ T cells sorted from blood, taken in a trial of the OX40 agonist ivuxolimab. This clonotype originated in an adult with an advanced solid tumor such as melanoma, head and neck, liver or kidney cancer. The CDR3 DNA reads TGTGCCAGCAGCATTCATCTTAATCCGGGCCACGAGCAGTACTTC. It translates to CASSIHLNPGHEQYF.